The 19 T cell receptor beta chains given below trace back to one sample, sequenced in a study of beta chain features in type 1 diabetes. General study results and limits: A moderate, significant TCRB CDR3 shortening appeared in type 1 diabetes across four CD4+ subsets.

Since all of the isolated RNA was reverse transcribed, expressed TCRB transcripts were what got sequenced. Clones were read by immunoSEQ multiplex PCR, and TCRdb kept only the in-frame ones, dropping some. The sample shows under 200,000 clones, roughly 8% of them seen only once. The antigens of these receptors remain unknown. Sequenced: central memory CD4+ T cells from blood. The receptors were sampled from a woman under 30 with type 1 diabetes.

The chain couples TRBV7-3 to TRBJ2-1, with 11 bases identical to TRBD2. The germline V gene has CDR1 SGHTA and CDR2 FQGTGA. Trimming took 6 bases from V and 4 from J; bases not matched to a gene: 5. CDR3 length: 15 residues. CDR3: CASSKLAGEYNEQFF. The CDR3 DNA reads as TGTGCCAGCAGTAAACTAGCGGGAGAGTACAATGAGCAGTTCTTC.

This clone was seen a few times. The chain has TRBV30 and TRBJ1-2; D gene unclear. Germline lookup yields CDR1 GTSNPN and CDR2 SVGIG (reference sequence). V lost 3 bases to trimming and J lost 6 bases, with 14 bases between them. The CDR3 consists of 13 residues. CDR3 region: CAWRDFRDHGYTF. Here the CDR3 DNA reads TGTGCCTGGAGGGACTTCCGTGATCATGGCTACACCTTC. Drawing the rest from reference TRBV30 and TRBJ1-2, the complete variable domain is SQTIHQWPATLVQPVGSPLSLECTVEGTSNPNLYWYRQAAGRGLQLLFYSVGIGQISSEVPQNLSASRPQDRQFILSSKKLLLSDSGFYLCAWRDFRDHGYTFGSGTRLTVV.

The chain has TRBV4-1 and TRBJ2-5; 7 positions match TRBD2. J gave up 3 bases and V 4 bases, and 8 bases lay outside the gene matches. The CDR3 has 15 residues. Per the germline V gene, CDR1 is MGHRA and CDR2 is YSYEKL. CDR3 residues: CASSRMGGPEETQYF. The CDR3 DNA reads TGCGCCAGCAGCCGTATGGGAGGGCCGGAAGAGACCCAGTACTTC.

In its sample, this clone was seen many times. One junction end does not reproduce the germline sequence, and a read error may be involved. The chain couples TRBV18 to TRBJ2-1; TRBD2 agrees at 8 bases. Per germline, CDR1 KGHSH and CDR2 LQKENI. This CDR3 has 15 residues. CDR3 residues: CASSAPGTSYNEQFF. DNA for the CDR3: TGTGCCAGCTCAGCACCCGGGACTAGTTACAATGAGCAGTTCTTC.

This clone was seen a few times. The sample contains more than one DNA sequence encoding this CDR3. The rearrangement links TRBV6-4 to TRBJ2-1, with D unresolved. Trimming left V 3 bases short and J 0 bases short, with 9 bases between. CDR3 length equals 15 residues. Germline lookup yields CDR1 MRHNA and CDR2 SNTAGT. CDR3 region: CASSEDTSSYNEQFF. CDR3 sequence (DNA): TGTGCCAGCAGTGAAGACACCTCCTCCTACAATGAGCAGTTCTTC.

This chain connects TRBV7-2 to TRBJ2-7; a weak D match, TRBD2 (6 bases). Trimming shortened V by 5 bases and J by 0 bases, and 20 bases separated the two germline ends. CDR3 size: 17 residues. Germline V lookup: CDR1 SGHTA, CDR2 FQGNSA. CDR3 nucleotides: TGTGCCAGCAGCCCCTTCGGCGGACCGGAGGGCTCCTACGAGCAGTACTTC. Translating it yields CASSPFGGPEGSYEQYF.

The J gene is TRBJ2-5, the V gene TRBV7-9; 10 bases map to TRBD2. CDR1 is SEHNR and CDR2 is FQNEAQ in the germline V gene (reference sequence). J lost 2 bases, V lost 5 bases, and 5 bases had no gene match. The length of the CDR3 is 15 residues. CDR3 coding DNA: TGTGCCAGCAGCAGCGGGGGGGGCCCTCAAGAGACCCAGTACTTC. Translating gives CASSSGGGPQETQYF.

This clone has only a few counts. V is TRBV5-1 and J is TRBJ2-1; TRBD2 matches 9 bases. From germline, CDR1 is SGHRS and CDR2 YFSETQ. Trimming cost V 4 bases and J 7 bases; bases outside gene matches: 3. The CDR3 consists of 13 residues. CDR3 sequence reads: CASSRTSENEQFF. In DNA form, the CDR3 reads TGCGCCAGCAGCAGGACTAGCGAGAATGAGCAGTTCTTC.

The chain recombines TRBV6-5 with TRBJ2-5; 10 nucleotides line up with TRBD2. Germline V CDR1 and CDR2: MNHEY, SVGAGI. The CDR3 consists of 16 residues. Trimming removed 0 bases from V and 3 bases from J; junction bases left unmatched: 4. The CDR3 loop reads CASSYSLAGEKETQYF. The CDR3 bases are TGTGCCAGCAGTTACTCCCTAGCGGGAGAGAAAGAGACCCAGTACTTC.

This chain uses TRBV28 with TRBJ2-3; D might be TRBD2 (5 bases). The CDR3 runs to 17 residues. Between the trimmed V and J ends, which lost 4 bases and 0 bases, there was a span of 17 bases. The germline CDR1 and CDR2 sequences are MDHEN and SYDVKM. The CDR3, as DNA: TGTGCCAGCAGTTCCAGTATAATTGGAGGAAGCACAGATACGCAGTATTTT. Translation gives CASSSSIIGGSTDTQYF.

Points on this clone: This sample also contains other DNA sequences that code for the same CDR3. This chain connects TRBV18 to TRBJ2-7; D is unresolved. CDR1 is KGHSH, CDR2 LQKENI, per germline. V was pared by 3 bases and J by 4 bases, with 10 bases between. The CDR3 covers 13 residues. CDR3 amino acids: CASSPVAGYEQYF. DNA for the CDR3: TGTGCCAGCTCACCGGTGGCAGGTTACGAGCAGTACTTC.

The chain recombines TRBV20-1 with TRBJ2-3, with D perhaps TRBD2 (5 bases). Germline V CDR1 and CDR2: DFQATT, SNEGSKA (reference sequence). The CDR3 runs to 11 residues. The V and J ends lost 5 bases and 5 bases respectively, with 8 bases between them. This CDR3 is CSAGLEDTQYF. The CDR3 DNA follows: TGCAGTGCTGGACTCGAAGATACGCAGTATTTT.

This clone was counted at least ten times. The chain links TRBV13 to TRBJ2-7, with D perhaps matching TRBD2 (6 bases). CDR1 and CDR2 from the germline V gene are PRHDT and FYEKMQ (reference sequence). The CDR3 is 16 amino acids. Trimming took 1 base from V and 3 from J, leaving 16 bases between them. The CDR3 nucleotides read TGTGCCAGCAGCTTAGTTGGCCTGGGAGGCGGCTACGAGCAGTACTTC. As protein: CASSLVGLGGGYEQYF.

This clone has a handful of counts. The CDR3 loop reads CASSPPPTRDPYHEQYF. CDR3 nucleotide sequence: TGTGCCAGCTCACCGCCTCCGACCCGGGATCCCTACCACGAGCAGTACTTC. The V gene is TRBV18, the J gene TRBJ2-7, with D tentatively TRBD2 (5 bases). Germline CDR1 is KGHSH and CDR2 is LQKENI. The CDR3 extends over 17 amino acids. Trimming removed 3 bases from V and 5 bases from J, with 23 bases in between.

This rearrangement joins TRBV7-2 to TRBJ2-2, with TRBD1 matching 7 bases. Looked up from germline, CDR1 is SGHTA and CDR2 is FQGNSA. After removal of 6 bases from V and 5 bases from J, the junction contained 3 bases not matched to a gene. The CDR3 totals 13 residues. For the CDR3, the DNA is TGTGCCAGCAGACCACAGGGGACCGGGGAGCTGTTTTTT. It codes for CASRPQGTGELFF. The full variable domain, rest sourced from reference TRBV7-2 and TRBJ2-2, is GAGVSQSPSNKVTEKGKDVELRCDPISGHTALYWYRQSLGQGLEFLIYFQGNSAPDKSGLPSDRFSAERTGGSVSTLTIQRTQQEDSAVYLCASRPQGTGELFFGEGSRLTVL.

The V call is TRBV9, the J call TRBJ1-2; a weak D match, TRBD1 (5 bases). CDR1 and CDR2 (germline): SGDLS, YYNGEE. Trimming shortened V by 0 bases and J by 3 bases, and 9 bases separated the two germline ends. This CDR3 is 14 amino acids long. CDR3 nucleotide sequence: TGTGCCAGCAGCGTAGGCGGGGGAGACTATGGCTACACCTTC. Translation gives CASSVGGGDYGYTF.

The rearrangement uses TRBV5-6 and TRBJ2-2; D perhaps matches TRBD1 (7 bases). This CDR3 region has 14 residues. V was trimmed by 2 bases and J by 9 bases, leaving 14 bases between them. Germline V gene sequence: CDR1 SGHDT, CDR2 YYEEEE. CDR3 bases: TGTGCCAGCAGCTTATGGAGGGGGCGCCGGGAGCTGTTTTTT. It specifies CASSLWRGRRELFF.

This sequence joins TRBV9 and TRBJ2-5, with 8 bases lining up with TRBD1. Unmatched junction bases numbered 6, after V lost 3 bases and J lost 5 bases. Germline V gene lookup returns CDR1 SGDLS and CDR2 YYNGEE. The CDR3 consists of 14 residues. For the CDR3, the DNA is TGTGCCAGCAGCGCAGGGGGCGCTGGGGAGACCCAGTACTTC. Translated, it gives CASSAGGAGETQYF.

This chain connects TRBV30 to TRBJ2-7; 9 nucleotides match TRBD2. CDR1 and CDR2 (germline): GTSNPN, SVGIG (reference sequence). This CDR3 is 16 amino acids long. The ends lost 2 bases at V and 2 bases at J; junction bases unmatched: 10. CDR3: CAWSPLGREGTYEQYF. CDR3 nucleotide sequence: TGTGCCTGGAGTCCTTTGGGGCGGGAGGGCACCTACGAGCAGTACTTC. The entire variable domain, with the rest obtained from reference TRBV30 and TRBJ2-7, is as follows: SQTIHQWPATLVQPVGSPLSLECTVEGTSNPNLYWYRQAAGRGLQLLFYSVGIGQISSEVPQNLSASRPQDRQFILSSKKLLLSDSGFYLCAWSPLGREGTYEQYFGPGTRLTVT.